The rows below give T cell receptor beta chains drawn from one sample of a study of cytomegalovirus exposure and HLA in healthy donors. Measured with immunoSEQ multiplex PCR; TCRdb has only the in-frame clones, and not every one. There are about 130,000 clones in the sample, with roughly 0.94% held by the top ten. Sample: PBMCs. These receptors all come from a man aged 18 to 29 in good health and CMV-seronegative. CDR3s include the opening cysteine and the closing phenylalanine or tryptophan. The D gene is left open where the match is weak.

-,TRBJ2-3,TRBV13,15,CASSLAGESTDTQYF,TGTGCCAGCAGCTTAGCGGGGGAGAGCACAGATACGCAGTATTTT
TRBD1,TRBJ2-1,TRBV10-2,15,CASSPGTGGWNEQFF,TGCGCCAGCAGCCCCGGGACAGGGGGCTGGAATGAGCAGTTCTTC
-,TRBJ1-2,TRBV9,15,CASSVRGGPFYGYTF,TGTGCCAGCAGCGTACGGGGGGGGCCTTTCTATGGCTACACCTTC
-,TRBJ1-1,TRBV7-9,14,CASSLEAGYTEAFF,TGTGCCAGCAGCTTAGAGGCAGGCTACACTGAAGCCTTCTTT
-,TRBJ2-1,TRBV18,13,CASGTESYNEQFF,TGTGCCAGCGGTACTGAGTCCTACAATGAGCAGTTCTTC
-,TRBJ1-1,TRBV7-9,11,CATSGGVSAFF,TGTGCCACCTCGGGGGGGGTCTCTGCTTTCTTT
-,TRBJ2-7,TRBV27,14,CASSTGQLRHEQYF,TGTGCCAGCAGTACCGGACAGCTCCGTCACGAGCAGTACTTC
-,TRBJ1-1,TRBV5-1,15,CASSYQGGENTEAFF,TGCGCCAGCAGCTACCAGGGAGGCGAGAACACTGAAGCTTTCTTT
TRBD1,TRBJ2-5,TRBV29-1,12,CSVETGHETQYF,TGCAGCGTTGAGACAGGGCACGAGACCCAGTACTTC
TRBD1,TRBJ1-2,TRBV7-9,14,CASRTGGSTYGYTF,TGTGCCAGCAGAACAGGGGGGTCCACTTATGGCTACACCTTC
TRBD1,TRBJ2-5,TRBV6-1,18,CASSAVPGQGVYQETQYF,TGTGCCAGCAGTGCCGTCCCGGGACAGGGAGTGTACCAAGAGACCCAGTACTTC
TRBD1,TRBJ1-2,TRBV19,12,CAAGDRVRGYTF,TGTGCCGCCGGGGACAGGGTCCGTGGCTACACCTTC
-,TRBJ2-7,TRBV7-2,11,CASSPSYEQYF,TGTGCCAGCAGCCCATCCTACGAGCAGTACTTC
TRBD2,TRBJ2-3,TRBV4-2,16,CASSQGLAGVTDTQYF,TGTGCCAGCAGCCAAGGACTAGCGGGGGTCACAGATACGCAGTATTTT
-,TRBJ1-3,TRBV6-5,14,CASSGPQGGNTIYF,TGTGCCAGCAGTGGTCCCCAGGGAGGAAACACCATATATTTT
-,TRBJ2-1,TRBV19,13,CASSMIADGEQFF,TGTGCCAGTAGTATGATAGCCGATGGTGAGCAGTTCTTC
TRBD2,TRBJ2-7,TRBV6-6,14,CASSFSGGYYEQYF,TGTGCCAGCAGTTTTAGCGGGGGGTACTACGAGCAGTACTTC
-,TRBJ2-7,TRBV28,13,CASSFGEGDEQYF,TGTGCCAGCAGTTTCGGGGAGGGGGATGAGCAGTACTTC
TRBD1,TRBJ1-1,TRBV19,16,CASTPTGTAVGTEAFF,TGTGCCAGTACCCCGACCGGGACAGCCGTGGGCACTGAAGCTTTCTTT
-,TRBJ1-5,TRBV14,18,CASSHRHNSGKLNQPQHF,TGTGCCAGCAGCCACAGACACAATTCGGGGAAATTAAATCAGCCCCAGCATTTT
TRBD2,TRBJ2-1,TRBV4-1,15,CASSQGFGLVDEQFF,TGCGCCAGCAGCCAAGGGTTTGGACTAGTCGATGAGCAGTTCTTC
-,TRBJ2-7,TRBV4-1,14,CASSQAGVDYEQYF,TGCGCCAGCAGCCAAGCGGGAGTTGACTACGAGCAGTACTTC
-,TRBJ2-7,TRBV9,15,CASSPGDSNAYEQYF,TGTGCCAGCAGCCCGGGAGACAGTAACGCCTACGAGCAGTACTTC
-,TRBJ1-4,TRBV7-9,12,CASSEVKGKLFF,TGTGCCAGCAGCGAGGTAAAAGGAAAACTGTTTTTT
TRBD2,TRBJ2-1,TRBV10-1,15,CASSAGLAGFNEQFF,TGCGCCAGCAGTGCAGGACTAGCGGGTTTCAATGAGCAGTTCTTC
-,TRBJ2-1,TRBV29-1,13,CSAEPFSYNEQFF,TGCAGCGCCGAGCCATTCTCCTACAATGAGCAGTTCTTC
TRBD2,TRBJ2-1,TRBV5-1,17,CASSLVRAGVQYNEQFF,TGCGCCAGCAGCTTGGTACGAGCGGGAGTACAATACAATGAGCAGTTCTTC
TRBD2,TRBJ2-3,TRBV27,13,CASGLADTDTQYF,TGTGCCAGCGGGCTAGCGGACACAGATACGCAGTATTTT
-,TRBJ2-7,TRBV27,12,CASSSGLYEQYF,TGTGCCAGCAGTTCGGGACTCTACGAGCAGTACTTC
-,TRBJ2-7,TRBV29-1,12,CSVEGRQYEQYF,TGCAGCGTTGAAGGCAGACAGTACGAGCAGTACTTC
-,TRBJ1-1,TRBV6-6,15,CASSYIATGNTEAFF,TGTGCCAGCAGTTACATCGCAACTGGGAACACTGAAGCTTTCTTT
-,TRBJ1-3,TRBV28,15,CASSLMRPSGNTIYF,TGTGCCAGCAGTCTCATGCGCCCCTCCGGAAACACCATATATTTT
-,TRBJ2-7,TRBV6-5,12,CASSYLGGEQYF,TGTGCCAGCAGTTACTTGGGAGGCGAGCAGTACTTC
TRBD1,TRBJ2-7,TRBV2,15,CASSEFPRGRVEQYF,TGTGCCAGCAGTGAATTTCCCAGGGGGCGCGTCGAGCAGTACTTC
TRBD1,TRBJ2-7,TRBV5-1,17,CASSSHFGQGPSYEQYF,TGCGCCAGCAGCTCACACTTCGGACAGGGACCTTCCTACGAGCAGTACTTC
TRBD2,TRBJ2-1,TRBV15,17,CATSSYLAGGPYNEQFF,TGTGCCACCAGCAGTTACCTAGCGGGAGGGCCCTACAATGAGCAGTTCTTC
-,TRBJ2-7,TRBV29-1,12,CSVSVGFYEQYF,TGCAGCGTTTCCGTCGGGTTTTACGAGCAGTACTTC
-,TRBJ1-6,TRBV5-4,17,CASSSESSRRYNSPLHF,TGTGCCAGCAGCTCTGAGTCGTCGAGAAGATATAATTCACCCCTCCACTTT
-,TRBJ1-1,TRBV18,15,CASSPFSGKNTEAFF,TGTGCCAGCTCACCATTTTCCGGGAAAAACACTGAAGCTTTCTTT
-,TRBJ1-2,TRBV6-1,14,CASSSHGTYYGYTF,TGTGCCAGCAGTTCTCACGGGACATATTATGGCTACACCTTC
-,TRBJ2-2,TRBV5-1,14,CASSPQGNTGELFF,TGCGCCAGCAGCCCTCAGGGGAACACCGGGGAGCTGTTTTTT
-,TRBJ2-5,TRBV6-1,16,CASSVLSRGEQETQYF,TGTGCCAGCAGTGTATTATCGCGGGGAGAACAAGAGACCCAGTACTTC
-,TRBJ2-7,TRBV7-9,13,CASSLGQFEGQYF,TGTGCCAGCAGCTTAGGACAATTCGAGGGGCAGTACTTC
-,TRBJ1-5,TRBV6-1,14,CASSEQQASGTQHF,TGTGCCAGCAGTGAACAACAGGCCAGTGGGACCCAGCATTTT
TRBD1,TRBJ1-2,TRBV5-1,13,CASSSPGGVSYTF,TGCGCCAGCAGCTCTCCAGGGGGCGTCAGCTACACCTTC
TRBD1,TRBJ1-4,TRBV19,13,CASTDRGNEKLFF,TGTGCCAGTACGGACAGGGGTAATGAAAAACTGTTTTTT
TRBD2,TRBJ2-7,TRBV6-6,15,CASSRGTSGMYEQYF,TGTGCCAGCAGTCGCGGGACTAGCGGGATGTACGAGCAGTACTTC
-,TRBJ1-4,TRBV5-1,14,CASSVGFRGEKLFF,TGCGCCAGCAGCGTCGGGTTTCGAGGAGAAAAACTGTTTTTT
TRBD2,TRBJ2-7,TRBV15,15,CATSRDPGGSYEQYF,TGTGCCACCAGCAGAGATCCCGGGGGGTCCTACGAGCAGTACTTC
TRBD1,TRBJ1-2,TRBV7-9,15,CASSLSRDRSYGYTF,TGTGCCAGCAGCCTGTCCCGGGACAGGAGCTATGGCTACACCTTC
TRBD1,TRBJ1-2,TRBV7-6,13,CASSGWDRTGYTF,TGTGCCAGCAGCGGATGGGACAGGACGGGCTACACCTTC
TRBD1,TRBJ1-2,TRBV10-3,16,CAISPKPWTGGNGYTF,TGTGCCATCAGTCCGAAACCCTGGACAGGGGGCAATGGCTACACCTTC
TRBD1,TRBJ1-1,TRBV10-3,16,CAIRRQGDYRNTEAFF,TGTGCCATCAGAAGACAGGGTGATTATAGGAACACTGAAGCTTTCTTT
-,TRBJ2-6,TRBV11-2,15,CASSLGATGANVLTF,TGTGCCAGCAGCTTAGGGGCGACGGGGGCCAACGTCCTGACTTTC
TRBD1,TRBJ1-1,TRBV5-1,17,CASSLALGQGDNTEAFF,TGCGCCAGCAGCTTGGCCTTGGGACAGGGTGATAACACTGAAGCTTTCTTT
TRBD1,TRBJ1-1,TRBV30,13,CASRTGDGTEAFF,TGTGCCTCCCGGACAGGGGATGGCACTGAAGCTTTCTTT
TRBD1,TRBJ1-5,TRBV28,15,CASSLTGLTNQPQHF,TGTGCCAGCAGTTTGACAGGGTTGACCAATCAGCCCCAGCATTTT